These 7 T cell receptor beta chains were sequenced from one sample in a study of cytomegalovirus exposure and HLA in healthy donors. In the PCR, 60 Vbeta and 13 Jbeta primers were used. Sequenced by immunoSEQ multiplex PCR; TCRdb stores in-frame clones only, minus some. The sample carries 150,000 or so clones, under 70% recorded once. The material sequenced was PBMCs. These receptors all come from a woman under 40 in good health and CMV-seropositive.

V and J are TRBV27 and TRBJ1-5; 7 nucleotides agree with TRBD1. The germline CDR1 and CDR2 sequences are MNHEY and SMNVEV (reference sequence). This CDR3 spans 14 amino acids. Trimming removed 7 bases from V and 1 base from J; junction bases left unmatched: 4. The CDR3 nucleotides read TGTGCCAGCAACTCGGGACAGAGCAATCAGCCCCAGCATTTT. Amino acid sequence: CASNSGQSNQPQHF.

J is TRBJ2-7 and V is TRBV7-2; 8 bases match TRBD1. The V gene's germline CDR1 is SGHTA and CDR2 FQGNSA. J was trimmed by 6 bases and V by 1 base; bases with no gene match: 8. CDR3 size: 15 residues. The CDR3: CASSLERTGPGEQYF. The DNA for the CDR3 is TGTGCCAGCAGCTTAGAAAGGACAGGGCCGGGCGAGCAGTACTTC. The whole variable domain, remainder taken from reference TRBV7-2 and TRBJ2-7, is GAGVSQSPSNKVTEKGKDVELRCDPISGHTALYWYRQSLGQGLEFLIYFQGNSAPDKSGLPSDRFSAERTGGSVSTLTIQRTQQEDSAVYLCASSLERTGPGEQYFGPGTRLTVT.

The sample holds a few counts of this clone. The chain has TRBV7-6 and TRBJ2-1; 9 bases fit TRBD1. Per the germline V gene, CDR1 is SGHVS and CDR2 is FNYEAQ. The length of the CDR3 is 15 residues. Trimming removed 6 bases from V and 12 bases from J; junction bases left unmatched: 15. The CDR3 DNA follows: TGTGCCAGCAGGGCCGGGACAGGGAATTTAGTAAGGCAGTTCTTC. This encodes CASRAGTGNLVRQFF. The whole variable domain, filled in from reference TRBV7-6 and TRBJ2-1, reads GAGVSQSPRYKVTKRGQDVALRCDPISGHVSLYWYRQALGQGPEFLTYFNYEAQQDKSGLPNDRFSAERPEGSISTLTIQRTEQRDSAMYRCASRAGTGNLVRQFFGPGTRLTVL.

This chain connects TRBV6-6 to TRBJ1-3; 7 bases line up with TRBD1. The CDR3 spans 14 residues. Germline-derived CDR1 and CDR2 are MNHNY and SVGAGI (reference sequence). The V gene end was trimmed by 7 bases and the J gene end by 4 bases; junction bases not matched to a gene: 7. CDR3 amino acids: CASIEGTAGNTIYF. In nucleotides, the CDR3 is TGTGCCAGCATAGAAGGGACAGCGGGAAACACCATATATTTT.

The chain is built from TRBV7-8 and TRBJ2-7; D is unresolved. Germline V gene data show CDR1 as SGHVS and CDR2 as FQNEAQ. This CDR3 contains 10 residues. Trimming took 5 bases from V and 5 from J, leaving 4 bases between them. In DNA, the CDR3 is TGTGCCAGCAGCCTCGACGAGCAGTACTTC. Protein sequence: CASSLDEQYF.

This rearrangement joins TRBV5-1 to TRBJ1-2; 7 bases match TRBD1. Per the germline V gene, CDR1 is SGHRS and CDR2 is YFSETQ. Germline trimming cut 0 bases from V and 1 base from J; bases unmatched to any gene: 6. There are 16 residues in the CDR3. The CDR3 spells CASSLEGRQGNYGYTF. Written as DNA, the CDR3 is TGCGCCAGCAGCTTGGAGGGGCGACAGGGTAACTATGGCTACACCTTC.

V gene TRBV15 combines with J gene TRBJ2-7; D is unclear. The CDR3 is 15 residues long. From germline, CDR1 is LNHNV and CDR2 YYDKDF (reference sequence). The V and J ends lost 0 bases and 3 bases respectively, with 12 bases between them. CDR3: CATSRDAQGDYEQYF. The DNA of the CDR3 is TGTGCCACCAGCAGAGATGCCCAAGGAGACTACGAGCAGTACTTC.